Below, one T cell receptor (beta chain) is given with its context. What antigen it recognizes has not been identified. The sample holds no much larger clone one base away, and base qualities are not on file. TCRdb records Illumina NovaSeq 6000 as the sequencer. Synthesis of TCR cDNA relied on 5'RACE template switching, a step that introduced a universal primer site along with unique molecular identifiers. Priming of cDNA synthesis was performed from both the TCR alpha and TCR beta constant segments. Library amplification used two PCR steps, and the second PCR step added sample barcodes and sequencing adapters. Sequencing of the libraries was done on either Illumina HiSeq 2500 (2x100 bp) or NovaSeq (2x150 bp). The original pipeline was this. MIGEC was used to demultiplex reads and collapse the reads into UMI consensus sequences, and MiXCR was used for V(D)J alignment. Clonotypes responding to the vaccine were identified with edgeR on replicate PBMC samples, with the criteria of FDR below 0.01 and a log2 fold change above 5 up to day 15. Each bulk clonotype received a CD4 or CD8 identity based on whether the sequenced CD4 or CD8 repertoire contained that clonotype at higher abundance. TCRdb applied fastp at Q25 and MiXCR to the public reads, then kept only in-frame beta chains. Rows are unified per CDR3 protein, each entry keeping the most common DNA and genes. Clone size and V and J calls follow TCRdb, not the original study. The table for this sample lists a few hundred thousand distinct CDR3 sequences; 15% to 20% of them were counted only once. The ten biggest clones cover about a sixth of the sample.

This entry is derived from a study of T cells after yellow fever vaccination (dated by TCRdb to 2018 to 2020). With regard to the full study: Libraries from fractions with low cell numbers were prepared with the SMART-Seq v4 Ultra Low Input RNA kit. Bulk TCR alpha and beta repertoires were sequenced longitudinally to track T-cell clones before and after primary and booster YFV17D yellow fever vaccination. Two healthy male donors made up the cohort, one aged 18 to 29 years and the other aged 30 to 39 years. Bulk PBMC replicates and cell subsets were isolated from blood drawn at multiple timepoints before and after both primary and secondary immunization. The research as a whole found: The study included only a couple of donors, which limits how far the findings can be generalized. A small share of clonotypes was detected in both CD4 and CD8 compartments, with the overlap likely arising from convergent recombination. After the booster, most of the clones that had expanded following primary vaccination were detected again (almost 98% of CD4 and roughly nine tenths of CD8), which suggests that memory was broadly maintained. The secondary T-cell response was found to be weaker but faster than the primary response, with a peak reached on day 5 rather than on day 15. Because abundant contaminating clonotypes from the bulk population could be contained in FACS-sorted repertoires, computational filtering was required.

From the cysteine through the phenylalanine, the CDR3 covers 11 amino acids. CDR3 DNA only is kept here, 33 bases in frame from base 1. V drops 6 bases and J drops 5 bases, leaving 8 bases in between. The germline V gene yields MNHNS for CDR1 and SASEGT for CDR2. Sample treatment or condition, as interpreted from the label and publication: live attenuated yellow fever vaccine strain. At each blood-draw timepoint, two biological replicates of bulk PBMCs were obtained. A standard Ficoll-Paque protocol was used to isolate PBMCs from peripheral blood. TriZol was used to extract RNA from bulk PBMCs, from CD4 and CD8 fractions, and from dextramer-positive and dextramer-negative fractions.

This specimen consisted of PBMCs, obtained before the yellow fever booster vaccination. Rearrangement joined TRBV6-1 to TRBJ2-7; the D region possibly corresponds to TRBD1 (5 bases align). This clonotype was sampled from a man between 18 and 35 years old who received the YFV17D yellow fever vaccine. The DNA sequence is TGTGCCAGCAGGTTAGGGGACGAGCAGTACTTC. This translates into CASRLGDEQYF.